The rows below give T cell receptor beta chains drawn from one sample of a study of cytomegalovirus exposure and HLA in healthy donors. Sequenced by immunoSEQ multiplex PCR; TCRdb stores in-frame clones only, minus some. The sample lists 200,000 to 300,000 clones; more than 75% were seen once. Sequenced sample: PBMCs. These receptor sequences come from a woman between 25 and 40 years old in good health and CMV-seropositive. Each CDR3 is given with its conserved first and last residue. The D gene is left open where the match is weak. The size entry is marked missing in some rows and otherwise reads once, few, many or a size class.

abundance	d_gene	v_gene	j_gene	CDR3aa	CDR3nt
-	-	TRBV4-2	TRBJ2-5	CASSQDGLTQYF	TGTGCCAGCAGCCAAGATGGACTCACCCAGTACTTC
once	TRBD2	TRBV7-2	TRBJ2-1	CASSQDSGLALYEQFF	TGTGCCAGCAGCCAAGACAGCGGACTAGCGTTGTATGAGCAGTTCTTC
-	-	TRBV15	TRBJ1-1	CATSERNTEAFF	TGTGCCACCAGCGAGAGAAACACTGAAGCTTTCTTT
-	TRBD2	TRBV7-2	TRBJ2-7	CASSPTSGSSYEQYF	TGTGCCAGCAGTCCGACTAGCGGGAGCTCCTACGAGCAGTACTTC
-	-	TRBV5-1	TRBJ2-5	CASSSSWPGEETQYF	TGCGCCAGCAGCAGTTCGTGGCCTGGAGAAGAGACCCAGTACTTC
-	-	TRBV6-1	TRBJ1-4	CASSESRLREKLFF	TGTGCCAGCAGTGAATCCAGGTTGCGTGAAAAACTGTTTTTT
-	TRBD1	TRBV19	TRBJ1-5	CASSGTGAQPQHF	TGTGCCAGTAGTGGGACAGGGGCTCAGCCCCAGCATTTT
-	-	TRBV9	TRBJ2-7	CASSVGAEISYEQYF	TGTGCCAGCAGCGTAGGAGCGGAGATCTCCTACGAGCAGTACTTC
-	-	TRBV6-1	TRBJ1-5	CASRRIGGEDQPQHF	TGTGCCAGCAGGAGGATCGGGGGAGAGGATCAGCCCCAGCATTTT
-	TRBD2	TRBV27	TRBJ2-5	CASSVTSGSETQYF	TGTGCCAGCAGTGTGACTAGCGGGAGTGAGACCCAGTACTTC
-	-	TRBV5-1	TRBJ2-7	CASSPDRLFTYEQYF	TGCGCCAGCAGCCCGGACAGACTATTTACCTACGAGCAGTACTTC
-	-	TRBV5-1	TRBJ2-1	CATATSLGYNEQFF	TGCGCCACCGCGACTAGTCTGGGGTACAATGAGCAGTTCTTC
-	-	TRBV6-6	TRBJ1-5	CASRGWANQPQHF	TGTGCCAGCAGGGGCTGGGCCAATCAGCCCCAGCATTTT
-	TRBD2	TRBV11-2	TRBJ2-1	CASSSSSGSYNEQFF	TGTGCCAGCAGCTCTTCTAGCGGGAGTTACAATGAGCAGTTCTTC
-	-	TRBV2	TRBJ1-2	CASSPEGGEGYTF	TGTGCCAGCAGTCCCGAGGGAGGGGAGGGCTACACCTTC
-	TRBD2	TRBV5-4	TRBJ2-2	CASSLPSGVKGSNTGELFF	TGTGCCAGCAGCTTGCCTAGCGGGGTAAAAGGGAGTAACACCGGGGAGCTGTTTTTT
-	-	TRBV4-1	TRBJ2-7	CASSQDGVYEQYF	TGCGCCAGCAGCCAAGATGGAGTCTACGAGCAGTACTTC
-	-	TRBV9	TRBJ2-1	CASSVGATSYNEQFF	TGTGCCAGCAGCGTAGGAGCCACGTCCTACAATGAGCAGTTCTTC
-	TRBD2	TRBV27	TRBJ2-1	CASHTSGTYNEQFF	TGTGCCAGCCACACTAGCGGCACCTACAATGAGCAGTTCTTC
-	TRBD1	TRBV6-1	TRBJ1-4	CASRDRGEEKLFF	TGTGCCAGCCGGGACAGGGGAGAAGAAAAACTGTTTTTT
-	-	TRBV25-1	TRBJ1-1	CASSDRSGATEAFF	TGTGCCAGCAGTGACCGGAGTGGGGCGACTGAAGCTTTCTTT